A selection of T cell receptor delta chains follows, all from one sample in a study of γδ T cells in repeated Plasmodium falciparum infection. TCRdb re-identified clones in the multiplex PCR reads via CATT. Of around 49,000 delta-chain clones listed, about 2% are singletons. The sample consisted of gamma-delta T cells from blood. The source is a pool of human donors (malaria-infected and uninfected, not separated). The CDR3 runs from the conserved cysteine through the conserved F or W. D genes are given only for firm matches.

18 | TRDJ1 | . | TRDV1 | CALGELEIPWWGSDKLIF
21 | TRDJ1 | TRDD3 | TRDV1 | CALGERGSFLLLGDTTDKLIF
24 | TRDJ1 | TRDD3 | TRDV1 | CALGDLGIPSYFAGGPPYTDKLIF
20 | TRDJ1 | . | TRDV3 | CALTGLPTILGDNNTDKLIF
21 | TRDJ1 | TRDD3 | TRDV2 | CACEPLGVTGGRKFDTDKLIF
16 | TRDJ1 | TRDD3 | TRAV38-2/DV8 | CAYRSALGERGDKLIF
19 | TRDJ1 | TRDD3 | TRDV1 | CALGLSFLILGDTSDKLIF
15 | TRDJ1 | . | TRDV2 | CACDTVSPASDKLIF
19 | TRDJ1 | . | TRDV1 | CALGERYPTSSLYTDKLIF
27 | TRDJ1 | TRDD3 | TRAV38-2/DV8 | CAYRNPSVVRIKNYHWGIRFYTDKLIF
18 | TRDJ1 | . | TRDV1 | CALGEHLWKIWGTDKLIF
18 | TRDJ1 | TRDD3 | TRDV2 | CACDTVGLGDLYTDKLIF
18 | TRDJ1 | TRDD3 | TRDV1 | CALGEFTVLGVHTDKLIF
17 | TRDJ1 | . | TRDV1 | CALGFLRYWGNTDKLIF
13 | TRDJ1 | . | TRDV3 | CAFTERPTDKLIF
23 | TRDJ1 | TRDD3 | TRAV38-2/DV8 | CAYRSIISLSNWGILPNTDKLIF
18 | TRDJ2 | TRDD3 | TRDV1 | CALGELSSWGILAAQLFF
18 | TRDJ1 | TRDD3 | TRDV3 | CAFGFYWGIRLTTDKLIF
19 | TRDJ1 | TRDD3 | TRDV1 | CALGEVPAGGYFSTDKLIF
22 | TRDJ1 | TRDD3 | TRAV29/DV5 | CAAVIGRPRWGDTRLGTDKLIF
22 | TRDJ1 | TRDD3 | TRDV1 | CALGGTLLVYWGIPCYTDKLIF
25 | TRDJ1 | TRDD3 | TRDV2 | CACDTGSLGFWELTTGGPYTDKLIF
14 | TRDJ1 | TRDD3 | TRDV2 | CACDTLGDSDKLIF
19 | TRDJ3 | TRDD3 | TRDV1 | CALGNPPQLGDTRTRQMFF
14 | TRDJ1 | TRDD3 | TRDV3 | CAFFGGYAWDKLIF
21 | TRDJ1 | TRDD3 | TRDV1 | CALGEPSFLIWGIRRVDKLIF
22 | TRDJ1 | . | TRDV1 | CALGAFVPTPSWGARYTDKLIF
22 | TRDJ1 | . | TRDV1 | CALGEPRPFPRRSLPSTDKLIF
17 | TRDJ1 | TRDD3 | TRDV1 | CALGPREGYAEPDKLIF
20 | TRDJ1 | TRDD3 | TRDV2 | CACDTLRWTGGRYLAGKLIF
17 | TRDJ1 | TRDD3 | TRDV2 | CACDILGGGLYTDKLIF
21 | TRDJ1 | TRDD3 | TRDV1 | CALGARLFTVWGILGTDKLIF
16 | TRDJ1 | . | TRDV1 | CALGEVGPSEYDKLIF
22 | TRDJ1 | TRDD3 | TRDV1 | CALGQYRSLTGGYFYYTDKLIF
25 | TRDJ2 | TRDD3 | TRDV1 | CALGENIPIPTTYWGMTALTAQLFF